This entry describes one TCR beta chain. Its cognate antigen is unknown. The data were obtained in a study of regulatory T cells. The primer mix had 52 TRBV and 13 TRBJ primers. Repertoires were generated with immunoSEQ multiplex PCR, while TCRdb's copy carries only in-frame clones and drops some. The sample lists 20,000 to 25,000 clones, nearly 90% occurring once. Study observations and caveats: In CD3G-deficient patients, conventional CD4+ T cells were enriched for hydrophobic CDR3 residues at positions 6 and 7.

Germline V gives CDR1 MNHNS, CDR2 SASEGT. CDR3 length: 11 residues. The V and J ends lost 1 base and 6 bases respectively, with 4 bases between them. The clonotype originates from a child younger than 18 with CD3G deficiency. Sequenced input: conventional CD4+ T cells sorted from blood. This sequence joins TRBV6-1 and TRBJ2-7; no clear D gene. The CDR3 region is CASSEGFEQYF. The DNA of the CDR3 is TGTGCCAGCAGTGAAGGTTTCGAGCAGTACTTC.